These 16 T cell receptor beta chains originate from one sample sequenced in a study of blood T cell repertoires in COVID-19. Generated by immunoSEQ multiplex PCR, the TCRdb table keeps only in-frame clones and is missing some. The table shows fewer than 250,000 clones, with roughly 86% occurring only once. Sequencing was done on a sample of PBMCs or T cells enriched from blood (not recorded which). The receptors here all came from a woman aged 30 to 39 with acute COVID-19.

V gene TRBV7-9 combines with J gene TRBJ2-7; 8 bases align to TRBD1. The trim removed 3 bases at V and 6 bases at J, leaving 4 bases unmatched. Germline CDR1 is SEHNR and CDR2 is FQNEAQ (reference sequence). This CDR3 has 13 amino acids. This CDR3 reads CASSFRGLGEQYF. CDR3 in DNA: TGTGCCAGCAGCTTCAGGGGGCTGGGCGAGCAGTACTTC.

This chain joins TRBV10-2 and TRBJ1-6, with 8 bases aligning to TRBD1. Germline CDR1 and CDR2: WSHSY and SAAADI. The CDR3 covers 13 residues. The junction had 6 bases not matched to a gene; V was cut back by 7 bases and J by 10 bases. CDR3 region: CASKTGGGSPLHF. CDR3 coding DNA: TGCGCCAGCAAAACAGGGGGTGGCTCACCCCTCCACTTT.

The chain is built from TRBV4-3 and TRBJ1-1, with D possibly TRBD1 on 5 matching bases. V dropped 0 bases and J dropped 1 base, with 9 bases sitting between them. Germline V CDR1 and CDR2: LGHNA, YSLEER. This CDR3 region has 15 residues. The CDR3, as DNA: TGCGCCAGCAGCCAAGAGCCACAGGCGAACACTGAAGCTTTCTTT. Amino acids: CASSQEPQANTEAFF.

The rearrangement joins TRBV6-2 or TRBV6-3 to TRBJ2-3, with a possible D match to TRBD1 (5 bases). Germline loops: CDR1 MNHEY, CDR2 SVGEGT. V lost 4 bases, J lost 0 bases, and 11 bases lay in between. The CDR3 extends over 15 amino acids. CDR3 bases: TGTGCCAGCAGTTTCGGACACTCTAGCACAGATACGCAGTATTTT. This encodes CASSFGHSSTDTQYF.

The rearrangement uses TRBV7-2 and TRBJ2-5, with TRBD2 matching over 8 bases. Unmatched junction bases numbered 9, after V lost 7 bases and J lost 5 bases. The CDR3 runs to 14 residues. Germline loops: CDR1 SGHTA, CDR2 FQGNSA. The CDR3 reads CASTLNREGETQYF. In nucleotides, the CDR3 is TGTGCCAGCACCCTAAACCGGGAGGGGGAGACCCAGTACTTC.

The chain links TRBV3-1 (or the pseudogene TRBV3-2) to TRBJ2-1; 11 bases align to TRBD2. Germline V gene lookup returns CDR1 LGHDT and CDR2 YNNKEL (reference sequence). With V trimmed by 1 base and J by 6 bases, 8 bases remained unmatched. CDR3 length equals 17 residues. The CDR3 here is CASSQVRLAGGSNEQFF. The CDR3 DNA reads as TGTGCCAGCAGCCAAGTAAGGTTAGCGGGGGGGTCCAATGAGCAGTTCTTC.

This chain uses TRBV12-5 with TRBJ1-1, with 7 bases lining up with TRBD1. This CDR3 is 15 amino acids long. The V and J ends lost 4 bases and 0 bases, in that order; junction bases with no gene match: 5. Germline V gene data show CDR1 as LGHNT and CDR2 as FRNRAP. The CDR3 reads CASGSTDRVNTEAFF. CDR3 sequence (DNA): TGTGCTAGTGGTTCCACTGACAGGGTGAACACTGAAGCTTTCTTT.

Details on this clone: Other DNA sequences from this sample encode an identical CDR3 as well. CDR3: CASRTGNQPQHF. The CDR3 bases are TGTGCCAGCAGGACAGGGAATCAGCCCCAGCATTTT. The chain links TRBV27 to TRBJ1-5; 7 nucleotides line up with TRBD1. The CDR3 has 12 residues. Germline CDR1 is MNHEY and CDR2 is SMNVEV (reference sequence). The junction had 0 bases not matched to a gene; V was cut back by 6 bases and J by 4 bases.

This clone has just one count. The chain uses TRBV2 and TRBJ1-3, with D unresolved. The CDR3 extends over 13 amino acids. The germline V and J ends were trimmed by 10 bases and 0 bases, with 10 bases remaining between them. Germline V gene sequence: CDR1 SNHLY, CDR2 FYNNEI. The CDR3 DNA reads TGTGCCACTTCGGTATTCTCTGGAAACACCATATATTTT. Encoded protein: CATSVFSGNTIYF.

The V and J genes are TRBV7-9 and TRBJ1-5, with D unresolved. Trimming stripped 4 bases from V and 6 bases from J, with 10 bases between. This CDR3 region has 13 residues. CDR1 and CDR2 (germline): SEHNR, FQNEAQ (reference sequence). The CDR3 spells CASSSQQAQPQHF. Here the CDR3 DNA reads TGTGCCAGCAGCTCACAGCAGGCTCAGCCCCAGCATTTT.

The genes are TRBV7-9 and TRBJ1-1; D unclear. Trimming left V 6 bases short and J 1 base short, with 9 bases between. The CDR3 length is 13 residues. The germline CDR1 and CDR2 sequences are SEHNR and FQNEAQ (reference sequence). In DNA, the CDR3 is TGTGCCAGCAGAGACCGGGGGAACACTGAAGCTTTCTTT. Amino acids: CASRDRGNTEAFF.

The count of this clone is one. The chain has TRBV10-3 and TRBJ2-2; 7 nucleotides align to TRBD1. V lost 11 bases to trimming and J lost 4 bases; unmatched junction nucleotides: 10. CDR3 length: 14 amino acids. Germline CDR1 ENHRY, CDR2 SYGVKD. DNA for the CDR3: TGTGCCGTAACAGGGGATGCTACCACCGGGGAGCTGTTTTTT. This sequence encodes CAVTGDATTGELFF.

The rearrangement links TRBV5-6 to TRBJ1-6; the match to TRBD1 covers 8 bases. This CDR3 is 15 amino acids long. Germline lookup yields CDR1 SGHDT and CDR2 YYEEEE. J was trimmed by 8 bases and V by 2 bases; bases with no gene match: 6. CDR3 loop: CASSFQGAWDSPLHF. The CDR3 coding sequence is TGTGCCAGCAGCTTCCAGGGGGCCTGGGATTCACCCCTCCACTTT.

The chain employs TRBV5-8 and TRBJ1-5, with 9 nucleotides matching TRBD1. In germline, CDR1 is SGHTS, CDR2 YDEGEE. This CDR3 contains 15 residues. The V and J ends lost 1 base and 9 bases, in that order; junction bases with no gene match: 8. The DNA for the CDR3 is TGTGCCAGCAGCTTGTCACAGGGGGCACGAGGGCCCCAGCATTTT. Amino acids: CASSLSQGARGPQHF.

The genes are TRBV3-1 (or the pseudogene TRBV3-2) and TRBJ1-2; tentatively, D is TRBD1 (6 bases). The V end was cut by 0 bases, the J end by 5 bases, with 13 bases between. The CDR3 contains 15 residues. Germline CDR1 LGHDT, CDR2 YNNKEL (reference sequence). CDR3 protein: CASSQDEGGGYGYTF. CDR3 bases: TGTGCCAGCAGCCAAGACGAGGGGGGAGGGTATGGCTACACCTTC.

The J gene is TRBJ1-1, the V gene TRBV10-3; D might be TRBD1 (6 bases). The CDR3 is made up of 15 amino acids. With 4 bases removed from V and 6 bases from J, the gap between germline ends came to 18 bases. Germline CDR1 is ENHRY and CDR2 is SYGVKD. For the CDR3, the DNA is TGTGCCATCAGTGTAGGTAGTGGACAGTCAGCTGAAGCTTTCTTT. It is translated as CAISVGSGQSAEAFF.